This T cell receptor beta chain was captured in a study of cytomegalovirus exposure and HLA in healthy donors (TCRdb year 2017). At the level of the whole study: An earlier analysis of some 500 of the donors reported 276 Gb of sequence data and more than 90 million unique TCR beta sequences from roughly 200 million T cells. Around 330 gigabases of sequencing data and around 90 million unique TCR sequences made up an early release that covered under 750 HLA-typed donors. The number of donors typed differed by locus, with about 629-640 for A, B, C, DRB1 and DQB1, 522 for DQA1, over 600 for DPA1, and some 440 for DPB1. A later genetic analysis took genome-wide SNP genotypes for about 55% of the roughly 670 donors and used that subset as a discovery cohort. Among some 400 genotyped donors of the cohort, an average of 235,054 unique TCR beta nucleotide sequences were sequenced per donor, 15% to 20% of them non-productive. Among the roughly 390 genotyped donors, approximately 77% belonged to the genetic ancestry cluster associated with self-reported Caucasian donors. The study aimed to test whether signatures of past pathogen exposure could be identified by cataloging public T cell receptors. Along with the approximately 600-subject first cohort, a separate validation cohort of over a hundred different subjects was used. All discovery cohort repertoires had been generated using a single sequencing platform. Using immunosequencing, the study profiled T cell repertoires from 550 to 750 subjects and related those repertoires to cytomegalovirus serostatus. Because of strong linkage in the cohort, roughly five DR-DQ haplotypes were treated as single units for association and clustering. To predict cytomegalovirus infection status, the study brought together high-throughput TCR immunosequencing, statistical association of individual TCRs with disease status, and machine learning. Rather than drawing on any new phenotypic data, the later analysis identified candidate immune exposures from TCR beta sequences and the way those sequences occurred across donors. In an earlier analysis of 587 of the donors, high-throughput TCR beta sequencing was used to judge whether each TCR beta V gene segment behaved as functional or pseudogenic. In a later analysis, previously published TCR beta repertoires from about 670 donors were re-analyzed and high-resolution HLA genotyping was added so that TCR occurrence patterns could be studied. Donor age, sex, ethnicity and CMV serostatus were compiled alongside the repertoire data. Class I and class II HLA loci were covered by the typing at four-digit resolution.

Beyond this particular receptor, the publication reports: In a later analysis, HLA-associated TCR beta chains showed more clonal expansion and lower generation probabilities than non-associated chains that were equally common. Because some donors lacked HLA typing at each locus, the association tests relied only on the typed subset. In a later analysis, TCR association rates were found to vary across HLA loci, with the most associated TCRs seen for DRB1 alleles and the fewest for HLA-C alleles. The authors suggested that the approach could potentially be extended to other disease states and immunological phenotypes. In the study, around 150 TCR beta chains were listed as associated with cytomegalovirus. Strong co-occurrence of HLA alleles, especially DR and DQ, made assigning TCR associations to individual alleles difficult. This cohort had only TCR beta chains sequenced, and the lack of alpha or paired-chain data limited which features could be detected. An earlier analysis of several hundred of the donors showed that most TCR beta V segments appeared in productive rearrangements either about 90% or about 30% of the time, which broadly matched IMGT annotations. While some public TCRs were present in many individuals, most TCR sequences turned up only very rarely across donors. A few of the identified cytomegalovirus-associated TCR beta chains were confirmed in vitro to be specific for cytomegalovirus antigens. The presence/absence analyses assumed that sequencing depth was roughly uniform across donors, and that assumption may not be true. Approximately 16 rarely observed V segments, including chromosome 9 orphons, were excluded from the earlier analysis of approximately 500 of the donors because counts were too low. Most CMV-associated TCR beta chains appeared to be HLA-restricted in a later analysis, and the HLA associations seemed to be driven largely by CMV exposure. CMV serostatus was the only immune exposure information available for the cohort. A later genetic analysis associated a missense DCLRE1C variant with V-gene and J-gene trimming of TCR beta chains, and an independent cohort replicated the association. Correlated functional status among segregating V segments might reflect linkage disequilibrium, but an unknown experimental factor could not be ruled out. A later analysis associated about 17,000 TCR beta sequences with specific HLA alleles at a false discovery rate of 0.05. A further reported finding was that TCR beta sequences accurately predicted the HLA-A and HLA-B alleles for most subjects in the first cohort. A cluster of highly shared sequence variants was judged likely to be a technical artifact of the sequencing pipeline. Some IMGT-functional V segments, including TRBV6-2 and TRBV6-3, could not be distinguished by the 87-base-pair reads and were therefore excluded. A later genetic analysis reported fewer N-insertions in productive TCRs among donors in an Asian-associated ancestry cluster than the roughly 700-donor mean. In both the original and validation cohorts, the classifier was reported to diagnose cytomegalovirus status with high specificity and sensitivity. Several of the top co-occurrence clusters appeared to be linked to parvovirus B19, influenza, CMV and Epstein-Barr virus, according to a later analysis.

Comments on this clone: Its recognized antigen is unknown. Per-nucleotide qualities are absent, and no much larger clonotype sits a single base away.

Libraries came from the immunoSEQ multiplex PCR assay. The multiplex PCR relied on a mix of 60 forward primers for TCR Vbeta segments and 13 reverse primers for TCR Jbeta segments. Amplification of the CDR3 region of rearranged TCR beta genes was performed with a multiplex PCR assay on genomic DNA. On the Illumina HiSeq System, the amplified TCR beta libraries were sequenced as 87-base-pair reads. In the original analysis: A later analysis counted tens of millions of unique TCR beta chains across the 600 to 850 repertoires, and around 9.9 million of these chains were shared by at least two donors. Raw reads were error-corrected and collapsed into unique sequences by a nearest-neighbor algorithm in which closely related sequences were merged to remove PCR and sequencing errors. CDR3 sequences were aligned to IMGT reference sequences to assign V, D and J gene segments. Each retained sequence needed at least a six-nucleotide match to both a V gene segment and a J gene segment. Rearrangements were called productive when the CDR3 lacked stop codons and stayed in frame with V and J; all others were non-productive. Following IMGT convention, CDR3 was defined as the stretch from the second conserved V-encoded cysteine to the conserved J-encoded phenylalanine. In an earlier analysis of roughly 580 of the donors, sequences lacking an unambiguous match to a single V gene segment were excluded. In an earlier analysis of approximately 560 of the donors, a V segment was called functional when productive rearrangements were above 56.7%, and segregating when the standard deviation between donors exceeded 5%. A statistical classification framework was built to diagnose cytomegalovirus status from the catalog of TCR beta chain sequences. In a later analysis, V and J genes were assigned by comparing TCR nucleotide sequences against IMGT/GENE-DB human TR gene sequences. In a later analysis, CDR3 sequences and most-parsimonious VDJ recombination scenarios were assigned using the TCRdist pipeline. A later analysis defined each TCR beta chain by its CDR3 amino acid sequence plus V-gene family, and excluded reads lacking a unique V-gene family. A later analysis removed 550 to 650 highly shared, low-generation-probability nucleotide sequences to deal with suspected cross-contamination and a sequencing artifact. A later analysis calculated a clonal expansion index for each public chain from normalized within-repertoire ranks of inferred template counts. In a later analysis, generation probabilities were computed with a VDJ recombination model fitted to out-of-frame rearrangements, and the resulting probabilities were checked against IGoR. In a later analysis, hypergeometric tests were used to score TCR-TCR, TCR-HLA and TCR-CMV co-occurrence, with a repertoire-size bias correction applied to TCR pairs. To estimate false discovery rates, a later analysis permuted the HLA or CMV assignments 20 times. In a later analysis, co-occurring TCRs were grouped using DBSCAN, with TCRdist sequence similarity added in when clustering inside HLA-allele-positive subsets. For co-occurrence clustering, repertoires with fewer than 30,000 or more than 120,000 public chains were excluded, along with a handful of repertoires with anomalous nucleotide sharing. TCRdb re-hosts the immuneACCESS table, in-frame sequences only. Its copies lack some clones; in the studies checked, an unresolved V gene accounts for under half of them, and the cause for the rest is not known. D and trimming come from the DNA, and the V and J calls and clone size come from that table. Here the sample has around 120,000 clones; approximately 72% occur a single time. The ten biggest clones cover approximately 30% of the sample.

There are 12 amino acids in the CDR3, from cysteine to phenylalanine inclusive. Here the CDR3 DNA is all that survives: 36 bases in frame from base 1. V is pruned by 2 bases and J by 13 bases, leaving 8 bases of the junction without a gene match. Reading the germline V gene gives CDR1 SGHRS and CDR2 YFSETQ. The cohort was made up of under 800 healthy bone marrow donors. At the time of sampling, all cohort members were nominally healthy, though unrecorded immune exposures were likely present. The donor was CMV seropositive and was included in the group of 290 or so seropositive cohort members. Every donor gave a peripheral blood sample, and the peripheral blood mononuclear cells from that sample were used for TCR beta sequencing. The Qiagen DNeasy Blood Extraction Kit was used to extract genomic DNA from the blood cell samples.

This clonotype was obtained from a man between 60 and 70 years old in good health and CMV-seropositive. The rearranged segments are TRBV5-1 and TRBJ2-5; the junction holds 7 bases that match TRBD1. Sequencing was performed on PBMCs. The DNA sequence is given as TGCGCCAGCAGCTTTACAGGGGAAAGTCTGTACTTC. This is translated as CASSFTGESLYF.